The 5 T cell receptor beta chains below come from one sample, sequenced in a study of CD8 T cells in ankylosing spondylitis. Study-level results: In ankylosing spondylitis blood, a motif of about eight highly homologous TCR beta variants appeared characteristic.

TCRdb re-called the 5' RACE reads through MiXCR, storing one row per CDR3 protein. Counted here are 750,000 to 850,000 distinct CDR3 sequences, 12% occurring once; the ten biggest clones make up 0.51%. For these receptors, no antigen is known. Sequencing was done on a sample of blood, either unsorted or a sorted T cell fraction (not recorded which). The receptors were gathered from a male donor with ankylosing spondylitis.

The gene calls are TRBV20-1 and TRBJ2-7; the D gene is possibly TRBD1 (6 bases). Trimming pared 6 bases from V and 0 bases from J, leaving 15 bases between. CDR1 DFQATT and CDR2 SNEGSKA come from the germline V gene (reference sequence). The CDR3 is made up of 14 amino acids. CDR3: CSADPDSRSYEQYF. CDR3 bases: TGCAGTGCCGACCCGGACAGTCGCTCCTACGAGCAGTACTTC.

The V gene is TRBV20-1, the J gene TRBJ2-1; 7 bases are a match to TRBD2. Germline V gene data show CDR1 as DFQATT and CDR2 as SNEGSKA (reference sequence). V gave up 5 bases and J gave up 0 bases; unmatched junction bases: 16. The length of the CDR3 is 18 residues. Written as DNA, the CDR3 is TGCAGTGCTCCCAGTACTTCCGGGGGGACCTACTCCTACAATGAGCAGTTCTTC. Translated, it gives CSAPSTSGGTYSYNEQFF.

The chain joins TRBV19 to TRBJ1-5; D is uncertain. V was shortened by 3 bases and J by 12 bases, with 12 bases between the two germline ends. The CDR3 loop spans 12 amino acids. Germline values: CDR1 LNHDA, CDR2 SQIVND (reference sequence). The CDR3 sequence: CASSMVKRLQHF. DNA for the CDR3: TGTGCCAGTAGTATGGTGAAGCGTCTCCAGCATTTT. Full variable domain (outside the CDR3, taken from reference TRBV19 and TRBJ1-5): DGGITQSPKYLFRKEGQNVTLSCEQNLNHDAMYWYRQDPGQGLRLIYYSQIVNDFQKGDIAEGYSVSREKKESFPLTVTSAQKNPTAFYLCASSMVKRLQHFGDGTRLSIL.

This clonotype was picked up a small number of times. The V call is TRBV20-1, the J call TRBJ2-7, with TRBD1 identical over 9 bases. Germline CDR1 is DFQATT and CDR2 is SNEGSKA (reference sequence). Trimming removed 5 bases from V and 2 bases from J; junction bases left unmatched: 7. This CDR3 region has 14 residues. This chain's CDR3 is CSAGQGQGAYEQYF. The CDR3 DNA reads TGCAGTGCTGGGCAGGGACAGGGTGCCTACGAGCAGTACTTC.

This clonotype was counted a few times. The rearrangement uses TRBV11-1 and TRBJ2-5; 14 positions match TRBD2. The CDR3 extends over 16 amino acids. V lost 5 bases and J lost 3; bases outside the gene matches: 5. The germline V gene encodes CDR1 SGHAT and CDR2 FQDESV (reference sequence). The CDR3 loop reads CASSPRLAGGEETQYF. The CDR3 coding sequence is TGTGCCAGCAGCCCACGACTAGCGGGAGGGGAAGAGACCCAGTACTTC.